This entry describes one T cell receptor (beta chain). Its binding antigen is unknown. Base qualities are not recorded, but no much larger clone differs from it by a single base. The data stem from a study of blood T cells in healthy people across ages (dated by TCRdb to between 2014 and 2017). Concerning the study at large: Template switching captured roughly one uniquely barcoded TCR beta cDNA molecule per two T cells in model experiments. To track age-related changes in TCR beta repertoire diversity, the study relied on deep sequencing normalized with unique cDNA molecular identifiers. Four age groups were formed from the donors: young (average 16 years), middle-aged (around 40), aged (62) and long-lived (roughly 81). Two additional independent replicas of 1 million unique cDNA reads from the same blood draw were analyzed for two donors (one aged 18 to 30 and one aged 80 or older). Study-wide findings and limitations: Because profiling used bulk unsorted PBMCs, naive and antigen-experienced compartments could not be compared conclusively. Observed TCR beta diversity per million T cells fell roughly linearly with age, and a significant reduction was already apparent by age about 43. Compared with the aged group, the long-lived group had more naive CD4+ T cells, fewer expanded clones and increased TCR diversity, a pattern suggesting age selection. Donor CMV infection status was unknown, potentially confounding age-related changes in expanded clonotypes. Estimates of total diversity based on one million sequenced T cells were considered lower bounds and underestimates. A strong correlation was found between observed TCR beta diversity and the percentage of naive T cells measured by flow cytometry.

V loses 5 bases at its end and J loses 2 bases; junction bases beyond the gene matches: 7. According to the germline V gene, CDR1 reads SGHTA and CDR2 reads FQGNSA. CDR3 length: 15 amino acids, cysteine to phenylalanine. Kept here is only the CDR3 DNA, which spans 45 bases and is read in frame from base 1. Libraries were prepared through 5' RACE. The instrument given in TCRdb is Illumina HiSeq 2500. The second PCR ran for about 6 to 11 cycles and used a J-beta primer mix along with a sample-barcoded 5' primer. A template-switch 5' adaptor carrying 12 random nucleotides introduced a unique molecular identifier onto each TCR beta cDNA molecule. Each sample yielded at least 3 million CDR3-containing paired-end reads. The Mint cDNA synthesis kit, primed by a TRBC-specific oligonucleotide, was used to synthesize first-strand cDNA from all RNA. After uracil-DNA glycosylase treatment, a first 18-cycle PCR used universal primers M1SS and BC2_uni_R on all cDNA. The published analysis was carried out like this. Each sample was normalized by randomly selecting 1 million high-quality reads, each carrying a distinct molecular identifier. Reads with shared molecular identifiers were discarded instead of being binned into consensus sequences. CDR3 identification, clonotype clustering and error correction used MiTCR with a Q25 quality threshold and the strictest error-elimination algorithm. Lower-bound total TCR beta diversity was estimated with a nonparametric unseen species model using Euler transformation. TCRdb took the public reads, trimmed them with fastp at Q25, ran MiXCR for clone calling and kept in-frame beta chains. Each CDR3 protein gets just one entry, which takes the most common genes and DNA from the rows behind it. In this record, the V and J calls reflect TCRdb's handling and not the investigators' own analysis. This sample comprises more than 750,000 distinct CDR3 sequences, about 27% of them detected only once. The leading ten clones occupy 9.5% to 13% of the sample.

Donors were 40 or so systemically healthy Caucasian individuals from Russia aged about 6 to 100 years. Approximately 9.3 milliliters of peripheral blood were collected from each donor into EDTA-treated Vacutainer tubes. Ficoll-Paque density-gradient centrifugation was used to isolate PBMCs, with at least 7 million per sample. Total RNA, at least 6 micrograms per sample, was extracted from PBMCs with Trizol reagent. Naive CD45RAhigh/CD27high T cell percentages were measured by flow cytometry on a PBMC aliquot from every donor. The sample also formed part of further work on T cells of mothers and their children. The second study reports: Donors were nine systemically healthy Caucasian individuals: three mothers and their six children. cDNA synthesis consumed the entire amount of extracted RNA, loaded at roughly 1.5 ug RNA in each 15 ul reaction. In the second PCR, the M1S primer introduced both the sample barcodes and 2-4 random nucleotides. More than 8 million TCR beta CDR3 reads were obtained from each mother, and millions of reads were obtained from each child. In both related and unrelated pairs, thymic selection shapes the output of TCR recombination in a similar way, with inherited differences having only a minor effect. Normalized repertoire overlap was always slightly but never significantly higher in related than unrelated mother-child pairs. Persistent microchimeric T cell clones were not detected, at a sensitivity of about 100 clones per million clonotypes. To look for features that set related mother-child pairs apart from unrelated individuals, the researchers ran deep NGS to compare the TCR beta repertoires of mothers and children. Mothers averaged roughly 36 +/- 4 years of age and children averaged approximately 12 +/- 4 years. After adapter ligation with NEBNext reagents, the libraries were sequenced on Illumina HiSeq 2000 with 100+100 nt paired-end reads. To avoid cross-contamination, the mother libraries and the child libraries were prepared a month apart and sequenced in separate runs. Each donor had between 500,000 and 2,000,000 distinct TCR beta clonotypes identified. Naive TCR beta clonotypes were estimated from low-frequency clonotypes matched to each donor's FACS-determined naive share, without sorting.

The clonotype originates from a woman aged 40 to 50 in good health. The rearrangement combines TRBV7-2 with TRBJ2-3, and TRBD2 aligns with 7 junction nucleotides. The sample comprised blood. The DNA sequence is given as TGTGCCAGCAGCGGCTATGGGACTATCACAGATACGCAGTATTTT. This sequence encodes CASSGYGTITDTQYF.